The rows below give T cell receptor beta chains drawn from one sample of a study of cytomegalovirus exposure and HLA in healthy donors. The protocol was immunoSEQ multiplex PCR, while the TCRdb copy is restricted to in-frame clones and leaves out a portion. The sample has around 140,000 clones, roughly four fifths seen once. The material sequenced was PBMCs. These receptors were taken from a woman aged 60 to 75 in good health and CMV-seronegative. Each CDR3 is given with its conserved first and last residue. A D gene is named only where the DNA matches it firmly. Not all rows give a size; the values are once, few, many and, for expanded clones, a class.

>TRBJ2-2|16|TRBD1|once|TRBV15
TGTGCCACCAGCAGAGGAGGGACAGGAAACACCGGGGAGCTGTTTTTT
CATSRGGTGNTGELFF
>TRBJ2-7|15|NA|NA|TRBV7-9
TGTGCCAGCAGCTTACTGGGGCAGGGCTCCTACGAGCAGTACTTC
CASSLLGQGSYEQYF
>TRBJ1-3|14|TRBD1|once|TRBV28
TGTGCCAGCTCCGGGACAGACTCTGGAAACACCATATATTTT
CASSGTDSGNTIYF
>TRBJ2-5|14|TRBD2|NA|TRBV19
TGTGCCAGTAGTACAGCGGGGGGGCAAGAGACCCAGTACTTC
CASSTAGGQETQYF
>TRBJ2-2|15|NA|few|TRBV6-6
TGTGCCAGCAGTTACGACAGATTGAACACCGGGGAGCTGTTTTTT
CASSYDRLNTGELFF
>TRBJ1-1|14|NA|NA|TRBV29-1
TGCAGCGCCGCCCGCGATAGTTCGAACACTGAAGCTTTCTTT
CSAARDSSNTEAFF
>TRBJ2-6|16|TRBD2|NA|TRBV9
TGTGCCAGAGGACTAGCGGGGGGGCTTGGGGCCAACGTCCTGACTTTC
CARGLAGGLGANVLTF
>TRBJ1-1|16|NA|NA|TRBV5-1
TGCGCCAGCAGCTTGTTTGGTCCTGGGAGTAGTACTGAAGCTTTCTTT
CASSLFGPGSSTEAFF
>TRBJ1-5|14|NA|NA|TRBV9
TGTGCCAGCGGTGAGGGGGGGAGCAATCAGCCCCAGCATTTT
CASGEGGSNQPQHF
>TRBJ1-2|17|TRBD1|NA|TRBV27
TGTGCCAGCAGTTTTCGGGAACAGGGGGCGGGCAACTATGGCTACACCTTC
CASSFREQGAGNYGYTF
>TRBJ2-3|14|NA|NA|TRBV25-1
TGTGCCAGCAGTGGCCTGAGAAGCACAGATACGCAGTATTTT
CASSGLRSTDTQYF
>TRBJ2-4|13|NA|NA|TRBV5-4
TGTGCCAGCAGCTTGCCCCCGGGGGACATTCAGTACTTC
CASSLPPGDIQYF
>TRBJ2-4|16|NA|NA|TRBV4-1
TGCGCCAGCAGCCAAGGTCAGGGCATGGCCAAAAACATTCAGTACTTC
CASSQGQGMAKNIQYF
>TRBJ2-5|14|NA|NA|TRBV18
TGTGCCAGCTCACCACGGGGGGTTCCAGAGACCCAGTACTTC
CASSPRGVPETQYF
>TRBJ2-7|15|TRBD2|NA|TRBV27
TGTGCCAGCAGTACCTTAGCGGGAGGCGTCTACGAGCAGTACTTC
CASSTLAGGVYEQYF
>TRBJ2-3|16|TRBD2|NA|TRBV19
TGTGCCAGTAGTACTGTAGCGGGGGGCACGGCAGATACGCAGTATTTT
CASSTVAGGTADTQYF
>TRBJ2-7|18|TRBD1|NA|TRBV30
TGTGCCTGGAGTGAGGTGGCCGGGACAGTCGGGCGGCTCTACGAGCAGTACTTC
CAWSEVAGTVGRLYEQYF
>TRBJ2-1|11|NA|NA|TRBV28
TGTGCCAGCAGCAGCTACAATGAGCAGTTCTTC
CASSSYNEQFF
>TRBJ2-6|13|NA|NA|TRBV5-4
TGTGCCAGCAGCTTTACTGGGGCCAACGTCCTGACTTTC
CASSFTGANVLTF
>TRBJ2-7|15|TRBD1|NA|TRBV4-2
TGTGCCAGCAGTCCGGACAGGGGGAGGATCTACGAGCAGTACTTC
CASSPDRGRIYEQYF
>TRBJ2-7|13|TRBD2|NA|TRBV25-1
TGTGCCAGCAGTGAAGTACTAGCGGGCGAGCAGTACTTC
CASSEVLAGEQYF
>TRBJ1-5|14|NA|NA|TRBV4-2
TGTGCCAGCAGCCAAGAAAGGGGGAATCAGCCCCAGCATTTT
CASSQERGNQPQHF
>TRBJ1-1|19|NA|NA|TRBV21-1
TGTGCCAGCAGCACCCCATACCTAGACAGGGCGGCGGGGAACACTGAAGCTTTCTTT
CASSTPYLDRAAGNTEAFF
>TRBJ2-3|19|NA|NA|TRBV5-3
TGTGCCAGAAGCGTACGGGAACATAGCGTCTCGCCGAGAACAGATACGCAGTATTTT
CARSVREHSVSPRTDTQYF
>TRBJ2-1|13|TRBD2|NA|TRBV6-5
TGTGCCAGCAGGGCTAGCGGGAGTTATGAGCAGTTCTTC
CASRASGSYEQFF
>TRBJ1-6|13|TRBD1|NA|TRBV6-1
TGTGCCAGCAGTGTCCAGGGGGGCTCACCCCTCCACTTT
CASSVQGGSPLHF
>TRBJ2-3|17|NA|once|TRBV10-3
TGTGCCATCAGTGGATACCGGTCCTTAGCGGAAACAGATACGCAGTATTTT
CAISGYRSLAETDTQYF
>TRBJ2-7|13|TRBD2|NA|TRBV25-1
TGTGCCAATCGGGGGGACCCAACCTACGAGCAGTACTTC
CANRGDPTYEQYF
>TRBJ1-1|13|NA|NA|TRBV7-6
TGTGCCAGCAGCTTAGAGGGGGGAGGGGAGGCTTTCTTT
CASSLEGGGEAFF
>TRBJ1-3|15|TRBD1|NA|TRBV7-9
TGTGCCAGCAGCCCTGACGACAGGGGAGGAACCACCATATATTTT
CASSPDDRGGTTIYF
>TRBJ1-3|15|TRBD1|NA|TRBV11-2
TGTGCCAGCAGCGTGGACAGGGCGGCTGGAAACACCATATATTTT
CASSVDRAAGNTIYF
>TRBJ2-3|14|TRBD1|NA|TRBV29-1
TGCAGCGTTCCCGGGACAGGGCTTCCAGATACGCAGTATTTT
CSVPGTGLPDTQYF
>TRBJ2-7|15|TRBD2|NA|TRBV19
TGTGCCAGTAGTATAACTAGCGGGAATTTCTACGAGCAGTACTTC
CASSITSGNFYEQYF
>TRBJ2-1|15|NA|few|TRBV7-9
TGTGCCAGCAGCCCCCCTTTTCGGCTAGGCAATGAGCAGTTCTTC
CASSPPFRLGNEQFF
>TRBJ1-1|16|TRBD1|NA|TRBV6-5
TGTGCCAGCAGTTACTCGTTACAGGGGGCGAACACTGAAGCTTTCTTT
CASSYSLQGANTEAFF
>TRBJ2-1|15|NA|NA|TRBV5-6
TGTGCCAGCAGCTTGGATGGCTTTACAGGTAATGAGCAGTTCTTC
CASSLDGFTGNEQFF
>TRBJ2-2|15|NA|NA|TRBV27
TGTGCCAGCAGTCGCCGGGACACCAACACCGGGGAGCTGTTTTTT
CASSRRDTNTGELFF